This TCR beta chain was found in a study of monozygotic twins with inflammatory bowel disease. With regard to this clonotype: Its target is not known.

Notes on the study in general: Differing immunosuppressive treatments may have added variability to patient repertoires. Researchers reported no repertoire similarity difference between concordant and discordant twins, possibly from limited power.

Following a re-call of the 5' RACE reads, TCRdb has one entry per CDR3 protein and lacks DNA. This repertoire includes some 99,000 distinct CDR3 sequences. Donors each contributed one blood sample measuring 2 to 2.5 ml. Per germline, CDR1 SEHNR and CDR2 FQNEAQ (reference sequence). CDR3 length: 13 residues. The specimen sequenced was blood. The chain links TRBV7-9 to TRBJ2-5; there is no DNA to check the TCRdb D call of TRBD1. The source of this sequence is a human donor with ulcerative colitis or Crohn's disease, or a healthy co-twin of an affected twin (not recorded which). The CDR3 sequence is CASSPRTGWTQYF. Full variable domain (rest looked up from reference TRBV7-9 and TRBJ2-5): DTGVSQNPRHKITKRGQNVTFRCDPISEHNRLYWYRQTLGQGPEFLTYFQNEAQLEKSRLLSDRFSAERPKGSFSTLEIQRTEQGDSAMYLCASSPRTGWTQYFGPGTRLLVL.